Listed below are T cell receptor beta chains from one sample, sequenced in a study of T cell responses to AZD1222 COVID-19 vaccine. Some clones are missing from TCRdb's copy, which holds only in-frame ones; the method was immunoSEQ multiplex PCR. Altogether 120,000 or so clones are present, roughly nine tenths being singletons, with the ten largest covering over 2.5%. Sequences were derived from peripheral blood, sampled on day 0 of AZD1222 vaccination. These receptor sequences come from an adult in good health. Both conserved end residues are part of each CDR3. D genes are given only for firm matches. For some rows the clone size is stated as once, few or many, or as a class when expanded; others skip it.

clone size	D gene	V gene	J gene	CDR3 DNA	CDR3 protein
-	TRBD2	TRBV11-3	TRBJ2-1	TGTGCCAGCAGCTTAACGGGCGGGAGGTTGAATGAGCAGTTCTTC	CASSLTGGRLNEQFF
-	TRBD1	TRBV6-5	TRBJ2-1	TGTGCCAGCAGATCACCGGGACAGGGGCTTAGTGAGCAGTTCTTC	CASRSPGQGLSEQFF
-	TRBD1	TRBV19	TRBJ2-2	TGTGCCAGTAGTATTCGAACCGGGACAGGTAACACCGGGGAGCTGTTTTTT	CASSIRTGTGNTGELFF
-	-	TRBV19	TRBJ1-1	TGTGCCAGTAGTATGCCAGGGCATAACACTGAAGCTTTCTTT	CASSMPGHNTEAFF
-	-	TRBV29-1	TRBJ1-2	TGCAGCGTTCAAAATGGGGGTGGCTATGGCTACACCTTC	CSVQNGGGYGYTF
-	-	TRBV18	TRBJ2-7	TGTGCCAGCTCACCACCGAGTCTCTACGAGCAGTACTTC	CASSPPSLYEQYF
-	-	TRBV19	TRBJ1-4	TGTGCCAGTAGGCAAGGATACGCAACTAATGAAAAACTGTTTTTT	CASRQGYATNEKLFF
-	-	TRBV5-1	TRBJ1-6	TGCGCCAGCAGCTTGTCTACAGACTATAATTCACCCCTCCACTTT	CASSLSTDYNSPLHF
once	-	TRBV9	TRBJ1-2	TGTGCCAGCAGCGTAGGTGGCAGCCGACGAGACTATGGCTACACCTTC	CASSVGGSRRDYGYTF
-	-	TRBV6-1	TRBJ1-6	TGTGCCAGCAGTGAGCCGCAGGGCAATTCACCCCTCCACTTT	CASSEPQGNSPLHF
-	-	TRBV3-1/TRBV3-2	TRBJ2-7	TGTGCCAGCAGCCAAAAGGTGAATGCCTACGAGCAGTACTTC	CASSQKVNAYEQYF